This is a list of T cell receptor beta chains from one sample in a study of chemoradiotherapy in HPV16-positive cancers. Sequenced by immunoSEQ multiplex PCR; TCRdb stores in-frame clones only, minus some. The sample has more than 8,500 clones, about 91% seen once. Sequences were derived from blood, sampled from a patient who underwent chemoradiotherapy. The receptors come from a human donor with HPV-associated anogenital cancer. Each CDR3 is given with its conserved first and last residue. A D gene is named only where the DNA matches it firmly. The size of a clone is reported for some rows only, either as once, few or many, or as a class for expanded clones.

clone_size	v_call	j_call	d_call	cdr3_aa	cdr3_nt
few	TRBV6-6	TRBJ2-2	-	CASGWDGELFF	TGTGCCAGCGGTTGGGACGGGGAGCTGTTTTTT
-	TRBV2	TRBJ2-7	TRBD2	CASSESGGAYEQYF	TGTGCCAGCAGTGAAAGCGGGGGGGCCTACGAGCAGTACTTC
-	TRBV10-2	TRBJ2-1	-	CASSEPGGSKFF	TGCGCCAGCAGTGAGCCGGGGGGCTCTAAGTTCTTC
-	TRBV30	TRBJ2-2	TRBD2	CAWSVSGAGGGELFF	TGTGCCTGGAGTGTAAGCGGGGCCGGAGGCGGGGAGCTGTTTTTT
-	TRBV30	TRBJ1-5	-	CAWSTVDSNQPQHF	TGTGCCTGGAGTACGGTAGATAGCAATCAGCCCCAGCATTTT
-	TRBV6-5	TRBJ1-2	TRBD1	CASSYSRQGAYGYTF	TGTGCCAGCAGTTACTCACGACAGGGGGCGTATGGCTACACCTTC
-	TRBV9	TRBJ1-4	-	CASSVGPTNEKLFF	TGTGCCAGCAGCGTTGGACCAACTAATGAAAAACTGTTTTTT
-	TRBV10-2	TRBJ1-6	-	CASIFNSPLHF	TGCGCCAGCATCTTTAATTCACCCCTCCACTTT
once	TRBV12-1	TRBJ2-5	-	CASTDKGLAGVQSSQETQYF	TGTGCCAGCACCGATAAGGGACTAGCGGGGGTTCAATCTTCCCAAGAGACCCAGTACTTC
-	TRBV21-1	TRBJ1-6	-	CASRPAYSSPLHF	TGTGCCAGCAGACCGGCTTATAGTTCACCCCTCCACTTT
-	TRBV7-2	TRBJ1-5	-	CASSRRLDQPQHF	TGTGCCAGCAGCCGTCGATTGGATCAGCCCCAGCATTTT
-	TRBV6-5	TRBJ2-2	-	CASSYYITGELFF	TGTGCCAGCAGTTACTATATCACCGGGGAGCTGTTTTTT
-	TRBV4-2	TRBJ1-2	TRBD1	CASSQDFRTGIGGYTF	TGTGCCAGCAGCCAAGATTTTCGGACAGGGATCGGTGGCTACACCTTC
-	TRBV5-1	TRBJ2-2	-	CASSLVGSNTGELFF	TGCGCCAGCAGCTTGGTAGGGTCGAACACCGGGGAGCTGTTTTTT
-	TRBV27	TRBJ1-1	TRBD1	CASQGANEAFF	TGTGCCAGCCAGGGGGCCAACGAAGCTTTCTTT
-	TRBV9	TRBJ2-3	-	CASSVVGGYTDTQYF	TGTGCCAGCAGCGTAGTGGGGGGATACACAGATACGCAGTATTTT
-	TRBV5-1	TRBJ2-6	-	CASSLLVGVTGANVLTF	TGCGCCAGCAGCTTGCTGGTAGGGGTAACTGGGGCCAACGTCCTGACTTTC
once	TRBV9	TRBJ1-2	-	CASSVAEGSGYTF	TGTGCCAGCAGCGTAGCCGAGGGAAGTGGCTACACCTTC
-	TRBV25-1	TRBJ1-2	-	CASSLGDYGYTF	TGTGCCAGCAGTTTAGGGGACTATGGCTACACCTTC
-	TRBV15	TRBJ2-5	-	CATSRDMETQYF	TGTGCCACCAGCAGAGATATGGAGACCCAGTACTTC
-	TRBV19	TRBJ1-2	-	CASSMRSGAGYTF	TGTGCCAGTAGTATGAGGTCCGGGGCTGGCTACACCTTC
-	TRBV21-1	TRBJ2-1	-	CASSKGFREPYNEQFF	TGTGCCAGCAGCAAAGGGTTCAGGGAACCCTACAATGAGCAGTTCTTC
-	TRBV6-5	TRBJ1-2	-	CASRPREGPHYGYTF	TGTGCCAGCAGACCGAGAGAAGGGCCCCACTATGGCTACACCTTC
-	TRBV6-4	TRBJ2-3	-	CASSVSFGDTDTQYF	TGTGCCAGCAGCGTCTCATTCGGAGACACAGATACGCAGTATTTT
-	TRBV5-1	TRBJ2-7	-	CASSSTPAGYEQYF	TGCGCCAGCAGCTCGACCCCCGCTGGGTACGAGCAGTACTTC
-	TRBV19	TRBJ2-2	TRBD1	CASSIVSDRVRGELFF	TGTGCCAGTAGTATAGTCTCGGACAGGGTGCGCGGGGAGCTGTTTTTT
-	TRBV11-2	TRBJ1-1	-	CASSFSGYRTEAFF	TGTGCCAGCAGCTTTTCCGGTTACCGGACTGAAGCTTTCTTT
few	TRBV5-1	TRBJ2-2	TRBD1	CASSLGQGTGELFF	TGCGCCAGCAGCTTGGGACAGGGCACCGGGGAGCTGTTTTTT
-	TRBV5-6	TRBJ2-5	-	CASSLADGRGETQYF	TGTGCCAGCAGCCTGGCCGATGGTCGCGGGGAGACCCAGTACTTC
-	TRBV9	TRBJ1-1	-	CASSVISENTEAFF	TGTGCCAGCAGCGTAATATCGGAGAACACTGAAGCTTTCTTT
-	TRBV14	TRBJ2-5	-	CASSQETVVKTQYF	TGTGCCAGCAGCCAAGAGACGGTTGTAAAGACCCAGTACTTC
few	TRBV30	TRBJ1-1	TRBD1	CAWKGENRGPNTEAFF	TGTGCCTGGAAGGGTGAGAACAGGGGTCCGAACACTGAAGCTTTCTTT
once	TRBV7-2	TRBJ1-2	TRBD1	CASSSGGTGATGYTF	TGTGCCAGCAGCTCAGGTGGGACAGGGGCGACTGGCTACACCTTC
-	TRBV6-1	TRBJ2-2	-	CATKGTVWTGELFF	TGTGCCACTAAAGGAACTGTTTGGACCGGGGAGCTGTTTTTT
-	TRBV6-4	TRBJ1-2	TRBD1	CASSVGTGGLSGYTF	TGTGCCAGCAGTGTGGGGACAGGGGGACTAAGTGGCTACACCTTC
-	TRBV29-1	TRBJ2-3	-	CSVEEGPDTQYF	TGCAGCGTTGAAGAGGGTCCAGATACGCAGTATTTT
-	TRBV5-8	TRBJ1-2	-	CAAGRVILGYTF	TGTGCAGCAGGGAGGGTTATACTCGGCTACACCTTC
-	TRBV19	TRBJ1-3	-	CASSIKAGGNTIYF	TGTGCCAGTAGTATAAAGGCAGGGGGAAACACCATATATTTT
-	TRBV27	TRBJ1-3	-	CASSSHTGLSGNTIYF	TGTGCCAGCAGTTCACACACAGGCCTGTCTGGAAACACCATATATTTT
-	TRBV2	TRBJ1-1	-	CASSLLENTEAFF	TGTGCCAGCAGCCTATTAGAGAACACTGAAGCTTTCTTT
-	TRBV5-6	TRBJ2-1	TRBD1	CASSSGGADEQFF	TGTGCCAGCAGCTCAGGGGGCGCAGACGAGCAGTTCTTC
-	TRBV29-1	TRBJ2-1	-	CSILGLDTYNEQFF	TGCAGCATACTGGGGCTGGATACCTACAATGAGCAGTTCTTC
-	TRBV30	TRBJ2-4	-	CAWSVGVAKNIQYF	TGTGCCTGGAGTGTAGGGGTGGCCAAAAACATTCAGTACTTC
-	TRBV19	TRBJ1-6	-	CAGPDLTGATNSPLHF	TGTGCCGGCCCCGATCTTACGGGAGCCACCAATTCACCCCTCCACTTT
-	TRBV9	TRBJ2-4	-	CASSPRGPKNIQYF	TGTGCCAGCAGCCCTCGGGGTCCCAAAAACATTCAGTACTTC
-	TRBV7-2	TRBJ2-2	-	CASSLVGAGELFF	TGTGCCAGCAGCTTAGTCGGGGCCGGGGAGCTGTTTTTT
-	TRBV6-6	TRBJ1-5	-	CASNVGQHNQPQHF	TGTGCCAGCAATGTGGGGCAGCACAATCAGCCCCAGCATTTT
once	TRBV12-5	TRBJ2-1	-	CASGLGVREHNEQFF	TGTGCTAGTGGTTTGGGGGTCCGGGAACACAATGAGCAGTTCTTC
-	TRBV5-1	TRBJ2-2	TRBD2	CASSLRTSGGHNTGELFF	TGCGCCAGCAGCTTAAGGACTAGCGGGGGGCATAACACCGGGGAGCTGTTTTTT
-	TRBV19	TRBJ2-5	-	CASSIAPSQETQYF	TGTGCCAGTAGTATAGCTCCCAGCCAAGAGACCCAGTACTTC
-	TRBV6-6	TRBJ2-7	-	CASSYPPPAGEQYF	TGTGCCAGCAGTTACCCCCCGCCGGCCGGAGAGCAGTACTTC
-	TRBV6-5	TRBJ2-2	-	CASSYIRGGGELFF	TGTGCCAGCAGTTACATCCGGGGTGGCGGGGAGCTGTTTTTT